The 23 T cell receptor beta chains in this list originate from one sample, sequenced in a study of blood T cell repertoires in COVID-19. The data were produced by immunoSEQ multiplex PCR, yet TCRdb's version contains in-frame clones alone and is incomplete. There are 65,000 or so clones in the sample; approximately 82% occur only once, and roughly 3.5% lies in the top ten. Source material: peripheral blood. Receptors originate from a man in his sixties with acute or convalescent COVID-19.

V is TRBV7-3 and J is TRBJ2-3, with 9 bases lining up with TRBD1. Germline CDR1 SGHTA, CDR2 FQGTGA. Trimming cost V 5 bases and J 0 bases; bases outside gene matches: 6. This CDR3 is 16 amino acids long. CDR3 nucleotides: TGTGCCAGCAGCGATACAGGGGGCGCGAGCACAGATACGCAGTATTTT. It is translated as CASSDTGGASTDTQYF. The whole variable domain, remainder taken from reference TRBV7-3 and TRBJ2-3, is GAGVSQTPSNKVTEKGKYVELRCDPISGHTALYWYRQSLGQGPEFLIYFQGTGAADDSGLPNDRFFAVRPEGSVSTLKIQRTERGDSAVYLCASSDTGGASTDTQYFGPGTRLTVL.

This chain links TRBV24-1 with TRBJ1-2, with D perhaps matching TRBD1 (5 bases). The CDR3 has 13 amino acids. Trimming stripped 3 bases from V and 3 bases from J, with 7 bases between. The germline V gene has CDR1 KGHDR and CDR2 SFDVKD. CDR3 residues: CATSDGADYGYTF. In DNA, the CDR3 is TGTGCCACCAGTGATGGGGCAGACTATGGCTACACCTTC.

V and J are TRBV5-5 and TRBJ1-4; the match to TRBD1 covers 7 bases. The junction had 10 bases not matched to a gene; V was cut back by 8 bases and J by 3 bases. CDR1 and CDR2 (germline): SGHKS, YYEKEE (reference sequence). This CDR3 is built from 15 residues. CDR3 region: CASSREGASNEKLFF. The CDR3 coding sequence is TGTGCCAGTAGCCGTGAGGGGGCGTCTAATGAAAAACTGTTTTTT.

This chain joins TRBV9 and TRBJ1-2, with D uncertain. The germline gives CDR1 SGDLS, CDR2 YYNGEE. Trimming removed 4 bases from V and 4 bases from J, with 8 bases in between. The CDR3 runs 12 residues. The chain's CDR3 is CASSLDFYGYTF. The CDR3 DNA reads TGTGCCAGCAGCCTAGACTTCTATGGCTACACCTTC.

The chain couples TRBV10-2 to TRBJ2-5, with 9 bases matching TRBD2. Germline V gene lookup returns CDR1 WSHSY and CDR2 SAAADI. Trimming at V came to 3 bases and at J to 10 bases, leaving 3 bases not matched to a gene. CDR3 size: 12 residues. DNA for the CDR3: TGCGCCAGCAGTGACGGCGGGGGGGTCCAGTACTTC. It codes for CASSDGGGVQYF.

The rearrangement joins TRBV9 to TRBJ1-6; 9 bases are shared with TRBD1. CDR3 length: 15 residues. CDR1 and CDR2 from the germline V gene are SGDLS and YYNGEE. The J segment lost 10 bases and the V segment lost 0 bases, leaving 5 bases of the junction unmatched. The CDR3 region is CASSVGDRAYSPLHF. The CDR3 coding sequence is TGTGCCAGCAGCGTAGGGGACAGGGCCTACTCACCCCTCCACTTT.

This sequence joins TRBV7-2 and TRBJ1-6; 10 bases agree with TRBD1. The V segment lost 4 bases and the J segment 9 bases; nucleotides outside the gene matches: 9. This CDR3 has 16 amino acids. Germline CDR1 reads SGHTA; CDR2 reads FQGNSA. The CDR3 sequence is CASSSTGTGVISPLHF. The CDR3 region has the DNA TGTGCCAGCAGCTCTACCGGGACAGGGGTCATTTCACCCCTCCACTTT.

This clone was detected once. The chain is built from TRBV5-5 and TRBJ2-7; 11 nucleotides line up with TRBD2. Germline CDR1 reads SGHKS; CDR2 reads YYEKEE (reference sequence). Trimming took 4 bases from V and 0 from J; bases not matched to a gene: 3. This CDR3 is built from 15 residues. The CDR3 reads CASSPLAGVSYEQYF. CDR3 in DNA: TGTGCCAGCAGCCCACTAGCGGGGGTCTCCTACGAGCAGTACTTC.

The chain links TRBV7-2 to TRBJ2-7; 8 bases match TRBD2. CDR3 length: 16 amino acids. Germline-derived CDR1 and CDR2 are SGHTA and FQGNSA. Trimming cost V 0 bases and J 1 base; bases outside gene matches: 5. CDR3 nucleotide sequence: TGTGCCAGCAGCTTAGCGCCGACTAGCGCGTCCTACGAGCAGTACTTC. Residues: CASSLAPTSASYEQYF.

Notes on this clone: Other DNA sequences in this sample translate to the same CDR3. The chain joins TRBV5-1 to TRBJ2-2; no definite D call. The V end lost 1 base, the J end lost 4 bases, and 5 bases lay between the germline ends. This CDR3 region has 13 residues. Per germline, CDR1 SGHRS and CDR2 YFSETQ. This chain's CDR3 is CASSLSGTGELFF. The CDR3 DNA reads as TGCGCCAGCAGCTTGTCGGGCACCGGGGAGCTGTTTTTT.

The chain links TRBV29-1 to TRBJ1-5, with 9 bases fitting TRBD1. The CDR3 spans 15 residues. J gave up 2 bases and V 4 bases, and 6 bases lay outside the gene matches. The germline gives CDR1 SQVTM, CDR2 ANQGSEA. CDR3 in amino acids: CSVVQGAGGNQPQHF. The CDR3 DNA reads TGCAGCGTTGTACAGGGGGCGGGGGGCAATCAGCCCCAGCATTTT.

The V gene is TRBV9, the J gene TRBJ1-6; D is perhaps TRBD1 (6 bases). This CDR3 is 15 amino acids long. Germline CDR1 is SGDLS and CDR2 is YYNGEE. Trimming removed 3 bases at V and 8 bases at J, with 15 bases between. Written as DNA, the CDR3 is TGTGCCAGCAGCGATTCCAAGACAGGTTATTCACCCCTCCACTTT. This sequence encodes CASSDSKTGYSPLHF. Looking up the rest from reference TRBV9 and TRBJ1-6 gives the full variable domain: DSGVTQTPKHLITATGQRVTLRCSPRSGDLSVYWYQQSLDQGLQFLIQYYNGEERAKGNILERFSAQQFPDLHSELNLSSLELGDSALYFCASSDSKTGYSPLHFGNGTRLTVT.

The chain has TRBV10-1 and TRBJ2-1; 10 bases align to TRBD2. The CDR3 is made up of 19 amino acids. Per germline, CDR1 WNHNN and CDR2 SYGVQD (reference sequence). V dropped 2 bases and J dropped 4; count of bases not matched to a gene: 14. The CDR3 DNA sequence: TGCGCCAGCAGTGAGCCCATAAGTGTTAGCGGGGGGTTATACAATGAGCAGTTCTTC. Translating gives CASSEPISVSGGLYNEQFF.

The chain's CDR3 is CASSSAGGGGAAGELFF. In DNA, the CDR3 is TGCGCCAGCAGCTCCGCGGGCGGCGGGGGGGCCGCCGGGGAGCTGTTTTTT. The chain joins TRBV5-1 to TRBJ2-2, with TRBD2 matching 9 bases. The trim removed 3 bases at V and 6 bases at J, leaving 12 bases unmatched. CDR1 and CDR2 from the germline V gene are SGHRS and YFSETQ. This CDR3 region has 17 residues.

CDR3 amino acids: CASSYSPSPGQKEQYF. In nucleotides, the CDR3 is TGTGCCAGCAGTTACTCCCCATCTCCGGGACAAAAAGAGCAGTACTTC. The V and J genes are TRBV6-5 and TRBJ2-7; possible D gene TRBD1, 6 bases. V lost 0 bases and J 7 bases, leaving 19 bases between the germline ends. This CDR3 comprises 16 residues. CDR1 MNHEY and CDR2 SVGAGI come from the germline V gene.

The chain combines TRBV18 with TRBJ1-6, with 10 nucleotides matching TRBD1. Germline CDR1 reads KGHSH; CDR2 reads LQKENI. CDR3 length: 15 amino acids. Germline trimming cut 6 bases from V and 9 bases from J; bases unmatched to any gene: 8. CDR3: CASSPDRGRGSPLHF. CDR3 DNA: TGTGCCAGCTCCCCCGACAGGGGGCGAGGTTCACCCCTCCACTTT.

CDR3 sequence: CASNRGGANYGYTF. The CDR3 DNA follows: TGTGCCAGCAACAGAGGGGGCGCAAACTATGGCTACACCTTC. This chain links TRBV9 with TRBJ1-2, with TRBD1 identical over 7 bases. The germline CDR1 and CDR2 sequences are SGDLS and YYNGEE. The CDR3 consists of 14 residues. Trimming cost V 6 bases and J 2 bases; bases outside gene matches: 7.

This clone has only one observation. The rearrangement uses TRBV5-4 and TRBJ2-5; maybe TRBD1 (5 bases). This CDR3 is built from 15 residues. Germline loops: CDR1 SGHNT, CDR2 YYREEE (reference sequence). V was cut by 2 bases and J by 1 base, with 12 bases left in between. The CDR3 DNA reads TGTGCCAGCAGCTTCAGACAGTTTATCCAAGAGACCCAGTACTTC. Its protein product is CASSFRQFIQETQYF.

This chain connects TRBV7-2 to TRBJ2-7; D might be TRBD2 (6 bases). This CDR3 is 15 amino acids long. CDR1 and CDR2 from the germline V gene are SGHTA and FQGNSA. Trimming shortened V by 3 bases and J by 7 bases, and 19 bases separated the two germline ends. CDR3: CASSFLGTGYSEQYF. In DNA, the CDR3 is TGTGCCAGCAGCTTTTTAGGGACTGGATACTCTGAGCAGTACTTC. Using reference TRBV7-2 and TRBJ2-7 for the parts outside the CDR3, the full variable domain is GAGVSQSPSNKVTEKGKDVELRCDPISGHTALYWYRQSLGQGLEFLIYFQGNSAPDKSGLPSDRFSAERTGGSVSTLTIQRTQQEDSAVYLCASSFLGTGYSEQYFGPGTRLTVT.

J is TRBJ1-3 and V is TRBV11-2; D is unclear. The CDR3 loop spans 14 amino acids. Germline CDR1 is SGHAT and CDR2 is FQNNGV. Trimming removed 5 bases from V and 3 bases from J, with 11 bases in between. The CDR3: CASSTPAGGNTIYF. CDR3 coding DNA: TGTGCCAGCAGCACGCCCGCGGGTGGAAACACCATATATTTT.

The chain employs TRBV5-1 and TRBJ1-1; D gene uncertain. The V end was cut by 1 base, the J end by 1 base, with 2 bases between. CDR1 is SGHRS, CDR2 YFSETQ, per germline. This CDR3 is built from 12 residues. Here the CDR3 reads CASSLQNTEAFF. CDR3 DNA: TGCGCCAGCAGCTTGCAGAACACTGAAGCTTTCTTT. Based on the CDR3 plus reference TRBV5-1 and TRBJ1-1, the full variable domain is KAGVTQTPRYLIKTRGQQVTLSCSPISGHRSVSWYQQTPGQGLQFLFEYFSETQRNKGNFPGRFSGRQFSNSRSEMNVSTLELGDSALYLCASSLQNTEAFFGQGTRLTVV.

This clone came up once. The chain combines TRBV6-5 with TRBJ2-2, with 7 bases fitting TRBD1. Germline CDR1 reads MNHEY; CDR2 reads SVGAGI. The CDR3 loop spans 15 amino acids. The V segment lost 4 bases and the J segment 2 bases; nucleotides outside the gene matches: 4. CDR3 loop: CASSSRTGNTGELFF. In nucleotides, the CDR3 is TGTGCCAGCAGTTCTCGGACAGGAAACACCGGGGAGCTGTTTTTT.

Here the CDR3 DNA reads TGTGCCAGCTGGGGGCACGGGACAACAAAGACCCAGTACTTC. Encoded protein: CASWGHGTTKTQYF. This chain joins TRBV27 and TRBJ2-5; weak D call: TRBD1 (6 bases). The CDR3 is 14 residues long. Per the germline V gene, CDR1 is MNHEY and CDR2 is SMNVEV (reference sequence). Trimming left V 8 bases short and J 6 bases short, with 19 bases between.